Below are 5 T cell receptor beta chains sequenced from a single sample in a study of T cells after yellow fever vaccination. TCRdb reprocessed the 5' RACE reads with MiXCR, giving one entry per CDR3 protein. The sample has around 330,000 distinct CDR3 sequences; about 3.5% are singletons. The source was PBMCs, collected on the day of the yellow fever booster vaccination. The receptors shown here come from a man aged 18 to 30 who received the YFV17D yellow fever vaccine.

This clonotype was counted at least ten times. The rearrangement joins TRBV15 to TRBJ1-1, with D hard to call. Trimming stripped 2 bases from V and 13 bases from J, with 17 bases between. Germline loops: CDR1 LNHNV, CDR2 YYDKDF (reference sequence). The CDR3 spans 13 residues. The CDR3 nucleotides read TGTGCCACCAGCAGACGAGGAACGCCTGACGTTTTCTTT. This translates into CATSRRGTPDVFF.

At least ten counts were recorded for this clonotype. The chain combines TRBV4-1 with TRBJ2-3; the D is unclear. Germline V gene sequence: CDR1 MGHRA, CDR2 YSYEKL. Trimming took 0 bases from V and 2 from J, leaving 6 bases between them. The CDR3 spans 14 residues. CDR3 protein: CASSQDHHTDTQYF. CDR3 bases: TGCGCCAGCAGCCAAGATCATCACACAGATACGCAGTATTTT.

This clonotype was detected ten times or more. This rearrangement joins TRBV30 to TRBJ1-1; D is unclear. Germline-derived CDR1 and CDR2 are GTSNPN and SVGIG (reference sequence). The germline V and J ends were trimmed by 8 bases and 0 bases, with 7 bases remaining between them. The CDR3 runs to 11 residues. The CDR3 coding sequence is TGTGCCGCCTTCATGAACACTGAAGCTTTCTTT. Translating it yields CAAFMNTEAFF.

This clonotype was detected ten times or more. The chain joins TRBV6-5 to TRBJ1-4; D is ambiguous. CDR1 and CDR2 (germline): MNHEY, SVGAGI. The CDR3 is 13 residues long. The V end lost 6 bases, the J end lost 8 bases, and 13 bases lay between the germline ends. This CDR3 is CASSYTNGEKLFF. The CDR3 DNA follows: TGTGCCAGCAGCTACACAAACGGGGAAAAACTGTTTTTT.

This clonotype was seen ten or more times. V and J are TRBV5-1 and TRBJ1-1, with D unresolved. CDR1 SGHRS and CDR2 YFSETQ come from the germline V gene. The CDR3 contains 13 residues. The ends were cut back, 5 bases at V and 1 base at J, with 9 bases in the middle. CDR3 in DNA: TGCGCCAGCAGTTTCTCGTCGAACACTGAAGCTTTCTTT. The encoded protein is CASSFSSNTEAFF.